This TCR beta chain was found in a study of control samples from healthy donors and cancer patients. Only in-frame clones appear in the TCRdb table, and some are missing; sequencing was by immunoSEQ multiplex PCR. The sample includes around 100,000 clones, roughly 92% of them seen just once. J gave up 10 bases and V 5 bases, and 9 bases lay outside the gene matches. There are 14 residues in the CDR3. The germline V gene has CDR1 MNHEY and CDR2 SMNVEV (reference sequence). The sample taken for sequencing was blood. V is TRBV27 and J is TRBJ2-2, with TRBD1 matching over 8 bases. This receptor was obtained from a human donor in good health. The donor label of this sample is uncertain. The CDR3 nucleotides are TGTGCCAGCAGTCCCTCTCAGGGGGCAAAGGAGCTGTTTTTT. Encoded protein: CASSPSQGAKELFF.